The entry below describes one T cell receptor (beta chain). Its target antigen remains unknown. The sample holds no much larger clone one base away, and base qualities are not on file. The library was produced with 5' RACE. Sequencing relied on an Illumina HiSeq 2500. A second PCR of 7 to 11 cycles was run with a J-beta primer mix and a sample-barcoded 5' primer. Each TCR beta cDNA molecule received a unique molecular identifier from a template-switch 5' adaptor carrying 12 random nucleotides. Each sample yielded at least 2.5 million CDR3-containing paired-end reads. The Mint cDNA synthesis kit, primed by a TRBC-specific oligonucleotide, was used to synthesize first-strand cDNA from all RNA. Following uracil-DNA glycosylase treatment, a first 18-cycle PCR with universal primers M1SS and BC2_uni_R was performed on all cDNA. In the original analysis: For normalization, 1 million high-quality reads were randomly selected from each sample, with every read carrying a distinct molecular identifier. Reads sharing molecular identifiers were discarded rather than binned into consensus sequences. CDR3 identification, clonotype clustering and error correction used MiTCR with a Q25 quality threshold and the strictest error-elimination algorithm. A nonparametric unseen species model with Euler transformation was used to estimate lower-bound total TCR beta diversity. TCRdb reprocessing: public reads trimmed at Q25 with fastp, clones called with MiXCR, in-frame beta chains kept. One record per CDR3 amino acid sequence lists the most common genes and DNA. The V and J calls, along with clone size, are taken from TCRdb and not from the paper's own processing. Within this sample are approximately 780,000 distinct CDR3 sequences, with about 26% of them counted one time only. The ten biggest clones cover 3% of the sample.

Donors were a few dozen systemically healthy Caucasian individuals from Russia aged 6 to 90 years. Approximately 10 milliliters of peripheral blood were collected from each donor into EDTA-treated Vacutainer tubes. Ficoll-Paque density-gradient centrifugation was used to isolate PBMCs, with at least 7 million per sample. Total RNA was extracted from PBMCs with Trizol reagent, with at least 5.5 micrograms obtained per sample. For every donor, flow cytometry on a PBMC aliquot measured the percentage of naive CD45RAhigh/CD27high T cells. The record originates from a study of blood T cells in healthy people across ages (dated by TCRdb to 2013 to 2016). In terms of the full investigation: In model experiments, template switching captured roughly one uniquely barcoded TCR beta cDNA molecule for every two T cells. The donors were split into four age groups: young (average about 15 years), middle-aged (more than 35), aged (more than 60) and long-lived (approximately 80). Using the same blood draw, the study looked at two additional independent replicas of 1 million unique cDNA reads for two donors, one aged 18 to 30 and the other aged 80 or older. The study measured age-related changes in TCR beta repertoire diversity using deep sequencing normalized with unique cDNA molecular identifiers. General findings and caveats noted by the study authors: Observed TCR beta diversity per million T cells fell roughly linearly with age, and a significant reduction was already apparent by age about 38. Estimates of total diversity from one million sequenced T cells were regarded as lower bounds and underestimates. There was a strong correlation between observed TCR beta diversity and the percentage of naive T cells measured by flow cytometry. Compared with the aged group, more naive CD4+ T cells, fewer expanded clones and increased TCR diversity were shown by the long-lived group, suggesting age selection. The CMV infection status of donors was not known, potentially confounding age-related changes in expanded clonotypes. Since profiling was done on bulk unsorted PBMCs, naive and antigen-experienced compartments could not be conclusively compared.

Per the germline V gene, SGHTA is the CDR1 and FQGNSA is the CDR2. V is clipped by 3 bases and J by 5 bases, and the sequence between their germline boundaries is 20 bases long. The CDR3 contains 17 residues, cysteine and phenylalanine counted. Just CDR3 DNA is preserved here, 51 bases in frame from base 1. The data also belong to a second study, concerning T cells of mothers and their children. The second publication reports: The donors were nine systemically healthy Caucasian individuals, made up of three mothers and their six children. cDNA synthesis used all of the extracted RNA, with roughly 1.5 ug of RNA in each 15 ul reaction. In the second PCR, the M1S primer added sample barcodes and 2-4 random nucleotides. Over 8 million TCR beta CDR3 reads came from each mother, compared with some 3 million reads from each child. Thymic selection shapes the output of TCR recombination in a similar way in related and unrelated pairs, and inherited differences have a minor effect. Normalized repertoire overlap was always slightly but never significantly higher in related than unrelated mother-child pairs. With a sensitivity of approximately 93 clones per million clonotypes, no persistent microchimeric T cell clones were detected. Deep NGS was used in the study to compare the TCR beta repertoires of mothers and children and to look for features that separate related mother-child pairs from unrelated individuals. The mean age was around 40 +/- 4 years for the mothers and approximately 11 +/- 4 years for the children. After adapter ligation was performed with NEBNext reagents, the libraries were sequenced on an Illumina HiSeq 2000 with 100+100 nt paired-end reads. Mother and child libraries were prepared a month apart and sequenced in separate runs to prevent cross-contamination. Between roughly 450,000 and 2,000,000 distinct TCR beta clonotypes were identified per donor. Naive TCR beta clonotypes were estimated from low-frequency clonotypes matched to each donor's FACS-determined naive share, without sorting.

The rearranged chain carries TRBV7-2 and TRBJ2-1; the D region possibly corresponds to TRBD2 (6 bases align). The sample was blood. The clonotype originates from a boy aged 10-17 years in good health. CDR3 sequence: CASSFSALARGNNEQFF. The nucleotide sequence is TGTGCCAGCAGCTTCAGCGCCCTAGCGAGGGGTAACAATGAGCAGTTCTTC.